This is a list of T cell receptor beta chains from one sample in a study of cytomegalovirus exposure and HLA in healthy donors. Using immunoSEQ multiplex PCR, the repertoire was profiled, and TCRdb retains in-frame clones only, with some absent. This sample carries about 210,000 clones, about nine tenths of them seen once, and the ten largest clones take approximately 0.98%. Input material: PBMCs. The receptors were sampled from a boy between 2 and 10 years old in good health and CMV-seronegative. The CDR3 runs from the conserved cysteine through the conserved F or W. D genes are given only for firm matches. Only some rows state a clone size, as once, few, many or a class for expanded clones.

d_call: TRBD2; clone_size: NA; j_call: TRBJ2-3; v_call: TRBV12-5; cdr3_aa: CASGLELAGLTPDTQYF; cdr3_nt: TGTGCTAGTGGTTTGGAACTAGCGGGCCTCACTCCAGATACGCAGTATTTT
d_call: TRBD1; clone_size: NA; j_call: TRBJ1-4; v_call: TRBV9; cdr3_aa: CASSVVPGGLEKLFF; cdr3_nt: TGTGCCAGCAGCGTAGTCCCAGGGGGGCTCGAAAAACTGTTTTTT
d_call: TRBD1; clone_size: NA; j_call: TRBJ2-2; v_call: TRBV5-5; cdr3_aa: CASSLRQGRGSGELFF; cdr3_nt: TGTGCCAGCAGCCTTCGACAGGGGAGAGGGTCCGGGGAGCTGTTTTTT
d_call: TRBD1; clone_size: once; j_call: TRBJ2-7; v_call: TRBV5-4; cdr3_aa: CASSYYTTGPTRYEQYF; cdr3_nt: TGTGCCAGCAGCTACTATACGACAGGGCCCACGCGCTACGAGCAGTACTTC
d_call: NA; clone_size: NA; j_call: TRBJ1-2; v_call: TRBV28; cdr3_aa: CASSFRGARRGYTF; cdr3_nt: TGTGCCAGCAGTTTCCGGGGGGCGCGACGTGGCTACACCTTC
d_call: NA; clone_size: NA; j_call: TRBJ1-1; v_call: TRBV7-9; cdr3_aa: CASSLVESNTEAFF; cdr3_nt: TGTGCCAGCAGCTTAGTGGAGTCGAACACTGAAGCTTTCTTT
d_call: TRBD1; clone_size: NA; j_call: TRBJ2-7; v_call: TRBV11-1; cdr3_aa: CASSSNRGPYEQYF; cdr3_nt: TGTGCCAGCAGCTCAAACAGGGGTCCCTACGAGCAGTACTTC
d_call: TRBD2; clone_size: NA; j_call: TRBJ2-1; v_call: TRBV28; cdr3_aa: CASSLVGRAPGEQFF; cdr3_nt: TGTGCCAGCAGTTTAGTAGGGAGGGCCCCGGGTGAGCAGTTCTTC
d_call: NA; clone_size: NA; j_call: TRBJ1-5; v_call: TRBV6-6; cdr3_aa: CASRETNQPQHF; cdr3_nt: TGTGCCAGCAGGGAGACCAATCAGCCCCAGCATTTT
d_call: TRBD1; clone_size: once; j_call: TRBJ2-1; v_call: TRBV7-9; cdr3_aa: CASSLVVGQGWDEQFF; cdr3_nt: TGTGCCAGCAGCTTAGTCGTTGGACAGGGTTGGGATGAGCAGTTCTTC
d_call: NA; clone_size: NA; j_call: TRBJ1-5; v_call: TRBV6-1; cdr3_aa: CASRPNANQPQHF; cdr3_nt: TGTGCCAGCAGACCTAACGCTAATCAGCCCCAGCATTTT
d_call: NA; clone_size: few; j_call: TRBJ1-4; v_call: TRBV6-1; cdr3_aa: CASSFRQGNEKLFF; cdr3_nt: TGTGCCAGCAGTTTTCGGCAGGGTAATGAAAAACTGTTTTTT
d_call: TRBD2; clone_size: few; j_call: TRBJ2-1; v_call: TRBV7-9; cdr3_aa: CASSPRTSGSLDEQFF; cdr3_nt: TGTGCCAGCAGCCCTCGGACTAGCGGGAGTCTGGATGAGCAGTTCTTC
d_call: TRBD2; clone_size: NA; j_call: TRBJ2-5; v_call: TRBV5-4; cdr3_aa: CASSERGGRETQYF; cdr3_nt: TGTGCCAGCAGCGAGCGGGGGGGCCGTGAGACCCAGTACTTC
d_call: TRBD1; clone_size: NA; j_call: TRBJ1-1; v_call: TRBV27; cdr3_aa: CASRSDRGANTEAFF; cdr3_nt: TGTGCCAGCAGGTCGGACAGGGGGGCTAACACTGAAGCTTTCTTT